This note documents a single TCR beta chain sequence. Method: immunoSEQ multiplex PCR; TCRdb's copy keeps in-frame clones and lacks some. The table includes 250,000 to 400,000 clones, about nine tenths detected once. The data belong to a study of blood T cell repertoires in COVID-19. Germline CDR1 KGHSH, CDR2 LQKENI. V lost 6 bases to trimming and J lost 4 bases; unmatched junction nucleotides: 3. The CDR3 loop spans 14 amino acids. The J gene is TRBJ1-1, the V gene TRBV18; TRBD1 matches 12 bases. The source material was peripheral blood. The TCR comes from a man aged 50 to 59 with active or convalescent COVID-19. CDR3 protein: CASSMGQGATEAFF. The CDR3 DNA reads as TGTGCCAGCTCGATGGGACAGGGGGCCACTGAAGCTTTCTTT.